Listed below are T cell receptor beta chains from one sample, sequenced in a study of cytomegalovirus exposure and HLA in healthy donors. TCRdb's copy holds only in-frame clones and misses some; the assay was immunoSEQ multiplex PCR. Of 70,000 or so clones in the sample, roughly 74% were seen once. The sample consisted of PBMCs. Receptors originate from a woman aged 55-70 years in good health and CMV-seropositive. Both conserved end residues are trimmed from each CDR3. The D gene is left open where the match is weak.

v_call: TRBV5-1
d_call: NA
j_call: TRBJ1-5
cdr3_aa: ASSPPGGNQPQH

v_call: TRBV12-5
d_call: NA
j_call: TRBJ2-1
cdr3_aa: ASGSRSGAVVNEQF

v_call: TRBV19
d_call: NA
j_call: TRBJ1-3
cdr3_aa: ASSIMTASGNTIY

v_call: TRBV19
d_call: TRBD1
j_call: TRBJ1-2
cdr3_aa: ASRPGQGIRGYT

v_call: TRBV7-2
d_call: NA
j_call: TRBJ2-3
cdr3_aa: ASSLARRFTDTQY

v_call: TRBV5-8
d_call: TRBD1
j_call: TRBJ1-5
cdr3_aa: ASSPGTGVQPQH

v_call: TRBV5-5
d_call: TRBD2
j_call: TRBJ2-1
cdr3_aa: ASSLAPGLEYNEQF

v_call: TRBV6-1
d_call: NA
j_call: TRBJ2-7
cdr3_aa: ASSATGLHDEQY

v_call: TRBV2
d_call: TRBD1
j_call: TRBJ1-4
cdr3_aa: ASSPTGARGEKLF

v_call: TRBV10-2
d_call: TRBD1
j_call: TRBJ1-1
cdr3_aa: ASRTTGALEAF

v_call: TRBV7-9
d_call: TRBD1
j_call: TRBJ1-5
cdr3_aa: ASSYGTGPQPQH

v_call: TRBV30
d_call: NA
j_call: TRBJ1-1
cdr3_aa: AWGRQLNTEAF

v_call: TRBV5-1
d_call: NA
j_call: TRBJ2-2
cdr3_aa: ASSSRGYDTGELF

v_call: TRBV19
d_call: NA
j_call: TRBJ1-2
cdr3_aa: ASSMMVVPYVNYGYT

v_call: TRBV29-1
d_call: TRBD2
j_call: TRBJ2-3
cdr3_aa: SSRAGGADTQY

v_call: TRBV5-1
d_call: TRBD2
j_call: TRBJ2-3
cdr3_aa: ASSRLAGAGDTQY

v_call: TRBV30
d_call: TRBD1
j_call: TRBJ1-3
cdr3_aa: AWSLRGTDSGNTIY

v_call: TRBV29-1
d_call: TRBD2
j_call: TRBJ2-1
cdr3_aa: SVVLADEQF

v_call: TRBV5-1
d_call: TRBD2
j_call: TRBJ2-1
cdr3_aa: ASSQRLAGEGEQF

v_call: TRBV4-2
d_call: NA
j_call: TRBJ2-2
cdr3_aa: ASSQVLAITGELF

v_call: TRBV2
d_call: TRBD1
j_call: TRBJ1-6
cdr3_aa: ASKSGTVNSPLH

v_call: TRBV25-1
d_call: TRBD2
j_call: TRBJ2-7
cdr3_aa: ASSVGTPGREQY

v_call: TRBV19
d_call: NA
j_call: TRBJ2-1
cdr3_aa: ASSARSYNEQF

v_call: TRBV6-5
d_call: NA
j_call: TRBJ1-5
cdr3_aa: ASSAPGLLPAQH

v_call: TRBV5-1
d_call: NA
j_call: TRBJ1-6
cdr3_aa: ASSLSMGDSPLH

v_call: TRBV7-6
d_call: NA
j_call: TRBJ2-7
cdr3_aa: ASSLAVDYEQY

v_call: TRBV11-3
d_call: TRBD1
j_call: TRBJ2-1
cdr3_aa: ASSPGTGTYNEQF

v_call: TRBV29-1
d_call: NA
j_call: TRBJ1-1
cdr3_aa: SALSGGETEAF

v_call: TRBV6-6
d_call: TRBD1
j_call: TRBJ2-5
cdr3_aa: ASKRQGLETQY

v_call: TRBV19
d_call: TRBD1
j_call: TRBJ1-2
cdr3_aa: ASTRDRGWRANGYT

v_call: TRBV6-6
d_call: NA
j_call: TRBJ1-1
cdr3_aa: ASSSLPGLNTEAF

v_call: TRBV7-2
d_call: TRBD1
j_call: TRBJ2-2
cdr3_aa: ASSQQGWLNTGELF

v_call: TRBV6-1
d_call: TRBD2
j_call: TRBJ2-7
cdr3_aa: ATTSGGYEQY

v_call: TRBV7-8
d_call: NA
j_call: TRBJ1-1
cdr3_aa: ASSQPGNTEAF

v_call: TRBV6-1
d_call: NA
j_call: TRBJ2-7
cdr3_aa: ASSRGYEQY

v_call: TRBV5-8
d_call: TRBD1
j_call: TRBJ1-2
cdr3_aa: ASSKKGTGLNYGYT

v_call: TRBV27
d_call: TRBD2
j_call: TRBJ2-1
cdr3_aa: ASSPWGLVPNEQF

v_call: TRBV29-1
d_call: TRBD2
j_call: TRBJ2-3
cdr3_aa: SVWWRGGYTDTQY

v_call: TRBV29-1
d_call: NA
j_call: TRBJ1-2
cdr3_aa: SVEDRGGYGYT

v_call: TRBV7-9
d_call: NA
j_call: TRBJ2-5
cdr3_aa: ASSLMSETQY

v_call: TRBV7-9
d_call: NA
j_call: TRBJ2-3
cdr3_aa: ASSTTTPDTQY

v_call: TRBV5-1
d_call: NA
j_call: TRBJ2-2
cdr3_aa: ASRQQGGRTGELF

v_call: TRBV27
d_call: NA
j_call: TRBJ1-4
cdr3_aa: ASSLNRGGAEKLF

v_call: TRBV19
d_call: NA
j_call: TRBJ1-5
cdr3_aa: ASSFAGEQPQH

v_call: TRBV4-1
d_call: NA
j_call: TRBJ1-6
cdr3_aa: ASSGAYSPLH

v_call: TRBV6-1
d_call: TRBD1
j_call: TRBJ1-5
cdr3_aa: ASSAGTVYSNQPQH

v_call: TRBV5-1
d_call: NA
j_call: TRBJ2-1
cdr3_aa: ASSLGGDSYNEQF

v_call: TRBV11-2
d_call: NA
j_call: TRBJ2-2
cdr3_aa: ASSKTENTGELF

v_call: TRBV19
d_call: TRBD2
j_call: TRBJ2-2
cdr3_aa: ASSPGLRDTGELF

v_call: TRBV2
d_call: TRBD2
j_call: TRBJ2-1
cdr3_aa: ASRPGLAGNEQF

v_call: TRBV19
d_call: NA
j_call: TRBJ1-1
cdr3_aa: ASSSMGADTEAF

v_call: TRBV5-1
d_call: TRBD2
j_call: TRBJ2-3
cdr3_aa: ASSAGLAADTQY

v_call: TRBV5-1
d_call: NA
j_call: TRBJ2-7
cdr3_aa: ASSLGAGSYEQY

v_call: TRBV5-1
d_call: TRBD2
j_call: TRBJ2-1
cdr3_aa: ASSLSGTSGFSEQF

v_call: TRBV5-6
d_call: NA
j_call: TRBJ1-4
cdr3_aa: ASSLHLGTLEEKLF

v_call: TRBV11-2
d_call: NA
j_call: TRBJ2-1
cdr3_aa: ASSFLLGPQTPNNEQF

v_call: TRBV29-1
d_call: NA
j_call: TRBJ1-1
cdr3_aa: SVDNFSEAF

v_call: TRBV5-6
d_call: TRBD1
j_call: TRBJ2-4
cdr3_aa: ASSLAGQGKNIQY

v_call: TRBV5-1
d_call: TRBD2
j_call: TRBJ2-7
cdr3_aa: ASSKSTSGGSYEQY